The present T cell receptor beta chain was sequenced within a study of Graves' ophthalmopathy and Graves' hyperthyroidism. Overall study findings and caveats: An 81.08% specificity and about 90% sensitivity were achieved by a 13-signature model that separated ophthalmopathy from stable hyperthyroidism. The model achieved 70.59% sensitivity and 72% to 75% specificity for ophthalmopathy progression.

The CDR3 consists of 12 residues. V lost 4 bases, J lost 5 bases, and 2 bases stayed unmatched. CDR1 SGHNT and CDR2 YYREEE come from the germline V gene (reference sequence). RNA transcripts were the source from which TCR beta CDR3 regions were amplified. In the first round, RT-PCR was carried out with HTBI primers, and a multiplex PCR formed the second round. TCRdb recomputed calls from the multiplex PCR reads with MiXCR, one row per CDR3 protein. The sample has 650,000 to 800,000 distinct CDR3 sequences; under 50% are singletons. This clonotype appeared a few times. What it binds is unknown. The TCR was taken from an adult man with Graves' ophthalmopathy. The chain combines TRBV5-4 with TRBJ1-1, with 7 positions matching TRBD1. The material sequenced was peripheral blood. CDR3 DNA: TGTGCCAGCAGCATGGGACAGACTGAAGCTTTCTTT. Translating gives CASSMGQTEAFF. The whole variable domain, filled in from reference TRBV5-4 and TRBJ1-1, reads ETGVTQSPTHLIKTRGQQVTLRCSSQSGHNTVSWYQQALGQGPQFIFQYYREEENGRGNFPPRFSGLQFPNYSSELNVNALELDDSALYLCASSMGQTEAFFGQGTRLTVV.